This entry lists 30 T cell receptor beta chains sequenced from one sample in a study of OX40 agonist ivuxolimab in advanced cancers. TCRdb keeps only in-frame clones here, not all; method: immunoSEQ multiplex PCR. The sample has tens of thousands of clones; 80% to 95% are singletons. This specimen consisted of CD4+ or CD8+ T cells sorted from blood, obtained in a trial of the OX40 agonist ivuxolimab. Receptor source: an adult with an advanced solid tumor such as melanoma, head and neck, liver or kidney cancer.

The V call is TRBV9, the J call TRBJ2-1; 10 bases align to TRBD2. The CDR3 has 16 amino acids. Trimming removed 4 bases from V and 7 bases from J; junction bases left unmatched: 11. Germline values: CDR1 SGDLS, CDR2 YYNGEE. CDR3 in amino acids: CASSHIVAGGENEQFF. As DNA, the CDR3 is TGTGCCAGCAGCCACATCGTAGCGGGAGGAGAGAATGAGCAGTTCTTC.

The CDR3 here is CASSSPGQVAYGYTF. In DNA form, the CDR3 reads TGTGCCAGCAGTTCTCCGGGACAGGTTGCCTATGGCTACACCTTC. The chain is built from TRBV6-5 and TRBJ1-2, with TRBD1 matching 8 bases. J gave up 4 bases and V 4 bases, and 8 bases lay outside the gene matches. The CDR3 runs 15 residues. CDR1 is MNHEY, CDR2 SVGAGI, per germline.

This chain links TRBV19 with TRBJ1-5, with D perhaps matching TRBD1 (5 bases). The germline V gene encodes CDR1 LNHDA and CDR2 SQIVND (reference sequence). CDR3 length: 15 residues. V was shortened by 3 bases and J by 0 bases, with 9 bases between the two germline ends. The CDR3 spells CASSMEGYSNQPQHF. Written as DNA, the CDR3 is TGTGCCAGTAGTATGGAGGGGTATAGCAATCAGCCCCAGCATTTT. The full variable domain, completed using reference TRBV19 and TRBJ1-5, is DGGITQSPKYLFRKEGQNVTLSCEQNLNHDAMYWYRQDPGQGLRLIYYSQIVNDFQKGDIAEGYSVSREKKESFPLTVTSAQKNPTAFYLCASSMEGYSNQPQHFGDGTRLSIL.

The V and J genes are TRBV27 and TRBJ1-6; the D gene is possibly TRBD1 (5 bases). The germline gives CDR1 MNHEY, CDR2 SMNVEV (reference sequence). The V and J ends lost 2 bases and 5 bases respectively, with 10 bases between them. The CDR3 totals 15 residues. The CDR3, as DNA: TGTGCCAGCAGTTTAGGGGGGAGGAATAATTCACCCCTCCACTTT. It codes for CASSLGGRNNSPLHF.

The chain joins TRBV19 to TRBJ2-3; TRBD2 aligns across 9 bases. The V and J ends lost 6 bases and 4 bases, in that order; junction bases with no gene match: 11. CDR3 length equals 16 residues. CDR1 and CDR2 from the germline V gene are LNHDA and SQIVND (reference sequence). For the CDR3, the DNA is TGTGCCAGTAGGACTACCCTTCTAGCGGGACCAGATACGCAGTATTTT. This translates into CASRTTLLAGPDTQYF.

The CDR3, as DNA: TGTGCCAGCTCACCATGGGCCGAGTCTAGCACAGATACGCAGTATTTT. This sequence encodes CASSPWAESSTDTQYF. The chain carries TRBV18 and TRBJ2-3; D not certain. Trimming took off 2 bases at V and 0 bases at J, with 12 bases between the two ends. Germline V gives CDR1 KGHSH, CDR2 LQKENI. The CDR3 is 16 residues long.

V and J are TRBV7-9 and TRBJ1-2, with D hard to call. CDR1 and CDR2 (germline): SEHNR, FQNEAQ (reference sequence). The CDR3 has 14 residues. V lost 1 base and J lost 3, with 9 bases in between. DNA for the CDR3: TGTGCCAGCAGCTTAGAATGGGAAGACTATGGCTACACCTTC. Encoded protein: CASSLEWEDYGYTF.

The rearrangement joins TRBV5-1 to TRBJ2-7, with D uncertain. V lost 4 bases, J lost 0 bases, and 14 bases lay in between. Germline V gives CDR1 SGHRS, CDR2 YFSETQ. The CDR3 length is 15 residues. The CDR3 spells CASSPFLSSSYEQYF. The CDR3 DNA reads TGCGCCAGCAGCCCGTTCTTATCGAGCTCCTACGAGCAGTACTTC.

V is TRBV18 and J is TRBJ2-7, with a weak D call TRBD2 (6 bases). Trimming removed 0 bases at V and 4 bases at J, with 13 bases between. This CDR3 has 15 amino acids. CDR1 is KGHSH and CDR2 is LQKENI in the germline V gene. CDR3 protein: CASSPPAGTAYEQYF. The DNA of the CDR3 is TGTGCCAGCTCACCACCGGCGGGGACCGCTTACGAGCAGTACTTC. The whole variable domain, filled in from reference TRBV18 and TRBJ2-7, reads NAGVMQNPRHLVRRRGQEARLRCSPMKGHSHVYWYRQLPEEGLKFMVYLQKENIIDESGMPKERFSAEFPKEGPSILRIQQVVRGDSAAYFCASSPPAGTAYEQYFGPGTRLTVT.

This chain joins TRBV6-5 and TRBJ2-2; D perhaps matches TRBD2 (5 bases). The CDR3 is 10 residues long. The germline CDR1 and CDR2 sequences are MNHEY and SVGAGI. CDR3 amino acids: CARGPGELFF. In DNA, the CDR3 is TGTGCTCGGGGTCCCGGGGAGCTGTTTTTT.

The chain employs TRBV9 and TRBJ2-3; TRBD2 matches 8 bases. The CDR3 is made up of 16 amino acids. CDR1 is SGDLS and CDR2 is YYNGEE in the germline V gene. Trimming removed 0 bases from V and 2 bases from J; junction bases left unmatched: 5. In DNA, the CDR3 is TGTGCCAGCAGCGTAGTAGCGGGATCCCCCACAGATACGCAGTATTTT. It specifies CASSVVAGSPTDTQYF.

This chain uses TRBV6-1 with TRBJ2-2; 7 nucleotides align to TRBD2. The germline CDR1 and CDR2 sequences are MNHNS and SASEGT. J was trimmed by 5 bases and V by 6 bases; bases with no gene match: 6. The CDR3 sequence is 14 residues long. This CDR3 is CASRTGGWTGELFF. CDR3 sequence (DNA): TGTGCCAGCAGGACGGGGGGATGGACCGGGGAGCTGTTTTTT.

This chain links TRBV15 with TRBJ2-3, with D possibly TRBD1 on 5 matching bases. The CDR3 runs to 17 residues. From germline, CDR1 is LNHNV and CDR2 YYDKDF (reference sequence). Trimming removed 0 bases at V and 0 bases at J, with 13 bases between. CDR3 in DNA: TGTGCCACCAGCAGAGATCTGTGGGGCTTAAGCACAGATACGCAGTATTTT. Translated: CATSRDLWGLSTDTQYF. Complete variable domain (other parts from reference TRBV15 and TRBJ2-3): DAMVIQNPRYQVTQFGKPVTLSCSQTLNHNVMYWYQQKSSQAPKLLFHYYDKDFNNEADTPDNFQSRRPNTSFCFLDIRSPGLGDTAMYLCATSRDLWGLSTDTQYFGPGTRLTVL.

The chain is built from TRBV9 and TRBJ2-3; maybe TRBD2 (6 bases). The CDR3 loop spans 16 amino acids. Per the germline V gene, CDR1 is SGDLS and CDR2 is YYNGEE. With 3 bases removed from V and 0 bases from J, the gap between germline ends came to 14 bases. The CDR3 sequence is CASSGGRESSTDTQYF. The CDR3 DNA sequence: TGTGCCAGCAGCGGCGGTCGGGAGTCCAGCACAGATACGCAGTATTTT.

The gene calls are TRBV27 and TRBJ2-3; D possibly corresponds to TRBD1 (6 bases). The V gene's germline CDR1 is MNHEY and CDR2 SMNVEV (reference sequence). The CDR3 extends over 17 amino acids. V lost 2 bases, J lost 5 bases, and 20 bases lay in between. The CDR3 coding sequence is TGTGCCAGCAGTTTAGGGGGCTTTTACAGGGTGGAAGATACGCAGTATTTT. Translating it yields CASSLGGFYRVEDTQYF.

This rearrangement joins TRBV10-3 to TRBJ2-5, with 8 bases fitting TRBD1. The end of the DNA is better explained by TRBJ2-7, so the J call may be wrong. There are 12 residues in the CDR3. Germline V gives CDR1 ENHRY, CDR2 SYGVKD. The CDR3 DNA follows: TGTGCCAGTTCGGACAGGGCCGACGAGCAGTACTTC. This codes for CASSDRADEQYF.

The J gene is TRBJ1-3, the V gene TRBV6-1, with 7 nucleotides matching TRBD1. Germline values: CDR1 MNHNS, CDR2 SASEGT. The CDR3 is made up of 14 amino acids. V was clipped by 3 bases and J by 4 bases; unmatched bases: 3. This CDR3 reads CASSDPGQGNTIYF. CDR3 nucleotides: TGTGCCAGCAGTGACCCGGGACAGGGAAACACCATATATTTT.

V gene TRBV2 combines with J gene TRBJ2-7; TRBD1 matches at 8 bases. CDR1 SNHLY and CDR2 FYNNEI come from the germline V gene. The CDR3 runs to 14 residues. Unmatched junction bases numbered 8, after V lost 5 bases and J lost 5 bases. The CDR3 DNA is TGTGCCAGCAGTCAAGGGGACAGGACCCACGAGCAGTACTTC. Its translation is CASSQGDRTHEQYF.

The chain uses TRBV6-5 and TRBJ2-1, with D perhaps matching TRBD1 (6 bases). The CDR3 contains 12 residues. Trimming cost V 6 bases and J 11 bases, with 14 bases left between them. The V gene's germline CDR1 is MNHEY and CDR2 SVGAGI. The CDR3 nucleotides are TGTGCCAGCAGACCACCTCAGGGGCAGCAGTTCTTC. It codes for CASRPPQGQQFF.

This rearrangement joins TRBV5-1 to TRBJ1-3, with D uncertain. CDR1 is SGHRS, CDR2 YFSETQ, per germline. The CDR3 is 15 residues long. V shed 0 bases and J shed 2 bases, with 9 bases lying between them. CDR3 coding DNA: TGCGCCAGCAGCTTGGCCCCCGGGCCTGGAAACACCATATATTTT. Its protein product is CASSLAPGPGNTIYF.

This sequence joins TRBV28 and TRBJ2-1; 7 nucleotides agree with TRBD1. This CDR3 is built from 14 residues. J was trimmed by 0 bases and V by 6 bases; bases with no gene match: 2. Germline V gene data show CDR1 as MDHEN and CDR2 as SYDVKM. CDR3 loop: CASRQGSSYNEQFF. The CDR3 DNA follows: TGTGCCAGCAGACAGGGGAGCTCCTACAATGAGCAGTTCTTC.

The J gene is TRBJ2-3, the V gene TRBV30; D gene unclear. The CDR3 has 15 amino acids. Germline-derived CDR1 and CDR2 are GTSNPN and SVGIG (reference sequence). The V end was cut by 2 bases, the J end by 2 bases, with 14 bases between. CDR3 residues: CAWSWHTKDTDTQYF. DNA of the CDR3: TGTGCCTGGAGTTGGCACACGAAGGACACAGATACGCAGTATTTT.

This rearrangement joins TRBV27 to TRBJ1-1, with TRBD1 as a possible D gene (6 bases). Trimming removed 4 bases at V and 5 bases at J, with 14 bases between. This CDR3 contains 14 residues. CDR1 and CDR2 from the germline V gene are MNHEY and SMNVEV (reference sequence). For the CDR3, the DNA is TGTGCCAGCAGTTCGGGGGGGCGAAGGACTGAAGCTTTCTTT. It translates to CASSSGGRRTEAFF.

The rearrangement joins TRBV18 to TRBJ1-4; D not resolved. V was shortened by 3 bases and J by 2 bases, with 7 bases between the two germline ends. Per the germline V gene, CDR1 is KGHSH and CDR2 is LQKENI. The CDR3 loop spans 14 amino acids. The CDR3 reads CASSPRRTNEKLFF. The CDR3 DNA is TGTGCCAGCTCACCCCGACGCACTAATGAAAAACTGTTTTTT.

The J gene is TRBJ2-1, the V gene TRBV7-6; D possibly corresponds to TRBD2 (6 bases). The V end lost 1 base, the J end lost 15 bases, and 13 bases lay between the germline ends. This CDR3 spans 12 amino acids. Germline V gene lookup returns CDR1 SGHVS and CDR2 FNYEAQ. As DNA, the CDR3 is TGTGCCAGCAGCTTAGTGTTCGGGGAGGTGTTCTTC. Translation: CASSLVFGEVFF. The full variable domain, completed using reference TRBV7-6 and TRBJ2-1, is GAGVSQSPRYKVTKRGQDVALRCDPISGHVSLYWYRQALGQGPEFLTYFNYEAQQDKSGLPNDRFSAERPEGSISTLTIQRTEQRDSAMYRCASSLVFGEVFFGPGTRLTVL.

The chain carries TRBV5-1 and TRBJ1-1, with 9 bases aligning to TRBD1. The CDR3 runs to 20 residues. Losses at the gene ends were 1 base for V and 3 bases for J; bases not matched to a gene: 19. The V gene's germline CDR1 is SGHRS and CDR2 YFSETQ. The CDR3 DNA is TGCGCCAGCAGCTTGTGGCCAAAGAGGACAGGGGCAGGGCGGGACACTGAAGCTTTCTTT. Amino acid sequence: CASSLWPKRTGAGRDTEAFF.

The sample holds one count of this clone. The V and J genes are TRBV18 and TRBJ2-3, with 9 bases aligning to TRBD2. The CDR3 sequence is 15 residues long. CDR1 KGHSH and CDR2 LQKENI come from the germline V gene. Germline trimming cut 3 bases from V and 2 bases from J; bases unmatched to any gene: 3. CDR3: CASSPSGRDTDTQYF. CDR3 bases: TGTGCCAGCTCACCTAGCGGGAGAGACACAGATACGCAGTATTTT.

This clone has a single count. The CDR3 loop is CAISETSGRAGGSYNEQFF. DNA of the CDR3: TGTGCCATCAGTGAGACTAGCGGGAGGGCCGGGGGCTCCTACAATGAGCAGTTCTTC. The rearrangement links TRBV10-3 to TRBJ2-1; 13 positions agree with TRBD2. The CDR3 runs 19 residues. Germline trimming cut 2 bases from V and 0 bases from J; bases unmatched to any gene: 7. Germline V CDR1 and CDR2: ENHRY, SYGVKD.

The CDR3 coding sequence is TGTGCCAGTAGTCTAGCGGGAGGCTCCTACGAGCAGTACTTC. This codes for CASSLAGGSYEQYF. This chain links TRBV19 with TRBJ2-7, with 11 bases aligning to TRBD2. With 5 bases clipped from V and 0 bases from J, the junction kept 0 bases outside the gene matches. Germline-derived CDR1 and CDR2 are LNHDA and SQIVND (reference sequence). The CDR3 runs to 14 residues.

Notes on this clone: This sample also contains other DNA sequences that code for the same CDR3. The J gene is TRBJ1-5, the V gene TRBV19; 9 bases are a match to TRBD1. CDR1 and CDR2 from the germline V gene are LNHDA and SQIVND (reference sequence). The CDR3 is made up of 14 amino acids. The trim removed 6 bases at V and 4 bases at J, leaving 4 bases unmatched. CDR3 loop: CASSTGTGNQPQHF. In DNA, the CDR3 is TGTGCCAGTAGCACCGGGACAGGGAATCAGCCCCAGCATTTT.